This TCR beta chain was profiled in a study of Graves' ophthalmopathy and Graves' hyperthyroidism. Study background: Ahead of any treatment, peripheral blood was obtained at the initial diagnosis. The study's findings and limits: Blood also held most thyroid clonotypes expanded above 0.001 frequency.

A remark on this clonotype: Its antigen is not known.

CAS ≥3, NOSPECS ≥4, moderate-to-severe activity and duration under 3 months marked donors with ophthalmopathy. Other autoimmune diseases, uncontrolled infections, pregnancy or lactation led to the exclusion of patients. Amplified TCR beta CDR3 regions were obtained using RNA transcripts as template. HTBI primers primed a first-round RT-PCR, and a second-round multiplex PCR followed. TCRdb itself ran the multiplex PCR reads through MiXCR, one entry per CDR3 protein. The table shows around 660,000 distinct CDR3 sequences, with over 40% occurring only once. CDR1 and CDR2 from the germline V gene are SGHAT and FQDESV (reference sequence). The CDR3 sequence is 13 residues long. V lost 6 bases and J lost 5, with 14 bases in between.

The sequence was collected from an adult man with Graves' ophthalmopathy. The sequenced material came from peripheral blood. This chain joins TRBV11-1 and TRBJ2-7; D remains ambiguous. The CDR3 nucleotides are TGTGCCAGCAGTTGGGCGGAAAAGGACGAGCAGTACTTC. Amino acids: CASSWAEKDEQYF.